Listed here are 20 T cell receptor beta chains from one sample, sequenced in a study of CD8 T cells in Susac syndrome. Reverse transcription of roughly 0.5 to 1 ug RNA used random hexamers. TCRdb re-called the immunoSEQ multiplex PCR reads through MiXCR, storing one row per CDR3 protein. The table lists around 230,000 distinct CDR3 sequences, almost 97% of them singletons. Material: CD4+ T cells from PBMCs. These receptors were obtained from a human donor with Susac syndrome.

The CDR3 region has the DNA TGCAGTGCTCGGACTAGCGGGAGGGCCCCAGATACGCAGTATTTT. This gives the protein CSARTSGRAPDTQYF. The chain joins TRBV20-1 to TRBJ2-3, with TRBD2 identical over 15 bases. Germline trimming cut 5 bases from V and 4 bases from J; bases unmatched to any gene: 4. The CDR3 is made up of 15 amino acids. The germline V gene has CDR1 DFQATT and CDR2 SNEGSKA (reference sequence).

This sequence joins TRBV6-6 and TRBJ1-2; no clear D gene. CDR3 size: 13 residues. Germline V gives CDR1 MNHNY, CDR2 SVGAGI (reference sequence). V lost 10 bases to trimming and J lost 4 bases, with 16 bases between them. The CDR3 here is CATKLPAGYGYTF. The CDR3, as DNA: TGTGCCACCAAGCTCCCCGCGGGCTATGGCTACACCTTC.

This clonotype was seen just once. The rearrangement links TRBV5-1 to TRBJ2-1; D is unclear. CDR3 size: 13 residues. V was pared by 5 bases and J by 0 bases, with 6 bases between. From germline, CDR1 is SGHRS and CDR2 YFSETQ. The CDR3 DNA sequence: TGCGCCAGCAGTTGGAGCTCCTACAATGAGCAGTTCTTC. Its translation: CASSWSSYNEQFF. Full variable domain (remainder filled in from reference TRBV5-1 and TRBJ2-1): KAGVTQTPRYLIKTRGQQVTLSCSPISGHRSVSWYQQTPGQGLQFLFEYFSETQRNKGNFPGRFSGRQFSNSRSEMNVSTLELGDSALYLCASSWSSYNEQFFGPGTRLTVL.

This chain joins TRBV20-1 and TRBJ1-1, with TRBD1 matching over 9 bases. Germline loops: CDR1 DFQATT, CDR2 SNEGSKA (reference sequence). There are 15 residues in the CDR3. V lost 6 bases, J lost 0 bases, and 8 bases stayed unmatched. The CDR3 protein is CSASQTGGLNTEAFF. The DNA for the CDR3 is TGCAGTGCCTCTCAGACAGGGGGGCTGAACACTGAAGCTTTCTTT.

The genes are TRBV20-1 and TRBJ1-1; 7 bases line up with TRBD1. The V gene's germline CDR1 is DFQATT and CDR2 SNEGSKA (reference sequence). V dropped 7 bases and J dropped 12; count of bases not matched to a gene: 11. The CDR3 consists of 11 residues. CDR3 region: CSVEGAEGTFF. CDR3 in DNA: TGCAGTGTGGAGGGGGCTGAGGGGACTTTCTTT.

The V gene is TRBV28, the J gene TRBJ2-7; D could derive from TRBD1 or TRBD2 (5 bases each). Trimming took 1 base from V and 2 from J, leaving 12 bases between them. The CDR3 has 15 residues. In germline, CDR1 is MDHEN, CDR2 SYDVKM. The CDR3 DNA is TGTGCCAGCAGTTTATCTTGGGACGGAACCTACGAGCAGTACTTC. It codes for CASSLSWDGTYEQYF. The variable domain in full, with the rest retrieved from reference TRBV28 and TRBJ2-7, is DVKVTQSSRYLVKRTGEKVFLECVQDMDHENMFWYRQDPGLGLRLIYFSYDVKMKEKGDIPEGYSVSREKKERFSLILESASTNQTSMYLCASSLSWDGTYEQYFGPGTRLTVT.

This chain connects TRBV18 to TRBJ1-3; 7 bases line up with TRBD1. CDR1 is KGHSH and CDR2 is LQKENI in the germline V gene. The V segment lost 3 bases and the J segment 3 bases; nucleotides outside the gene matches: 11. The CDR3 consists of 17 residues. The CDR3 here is CASSPVVTGSDGNTIYF. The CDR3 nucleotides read TGTGCCAGCTCACCGGTTGTGACAGGGTCGGATGGAAACACCATATATTTT.

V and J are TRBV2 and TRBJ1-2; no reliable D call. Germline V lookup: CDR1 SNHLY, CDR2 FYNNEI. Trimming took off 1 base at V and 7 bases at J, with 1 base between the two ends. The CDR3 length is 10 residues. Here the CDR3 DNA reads TGTGCCAGCAGTGAAGGTGGCTACACCTTC. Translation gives CASSEGGYTF.

The CDR3, as DNA: TGTGCCTCCGGACAGGGCCTGGGGGGAGCTTTCTTT. Amino acid sequence: CASGQGLGGAFF. The rearrangement uses TRBV30 and TRBJ1-1, with 8 bases lining up with TRBD1. With 7 bases clipped from V and 10 bases from J, the junction kept 11 bases outside the gene matches. The CDR3 length is 12 residues. Germline V gene data show CDR1 as GTSNPN and CDR2 as SVGIG (reference sequence).

CDR3 amino acids: CATSTRLAGGPADTQYF. CDR3 DNA sequence: TGTGCCACCAGCACACGACTAGCGGGAGGGCCGGCAGATACGCAGTATTTT. The chain couples TRBV15 to TRBJ2-3, with 14 bases identical to TRBD2. The CDR3 has 17 residues. Germline V gene sequence: CDR1 LNHNV, CDR2 YYDKDF (reference sequence). J was trimmed by 4 bases and V by 4 bases; bases with no gene match: 7.

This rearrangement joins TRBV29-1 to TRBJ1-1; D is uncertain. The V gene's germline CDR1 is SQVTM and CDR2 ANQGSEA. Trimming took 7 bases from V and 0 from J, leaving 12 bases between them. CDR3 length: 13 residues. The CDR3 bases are TGCAGCGGTGCACGAACCATGAACACTGAAGCTTTCTTT. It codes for CSGARTMNTEAFF. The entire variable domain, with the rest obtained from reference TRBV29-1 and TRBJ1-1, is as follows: SAVISQKPSRDICQRGTSLTIQCQVDSQVTMMFWYRQQPGQSLTLIATANQGSEATYESGFVIDKFPISRPNLTFSTLTVSNMSPEDSSIYLCSGARTMNTEAFFGQGTRLTVV.

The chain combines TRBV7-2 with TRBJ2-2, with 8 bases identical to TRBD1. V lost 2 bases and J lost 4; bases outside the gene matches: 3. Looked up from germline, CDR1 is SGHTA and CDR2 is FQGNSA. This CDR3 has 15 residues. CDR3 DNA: TGTGCCAGCAGCTTAAGGACAGGGCTCACCGGGGAGCTGTTTTTT. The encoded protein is CASSLRTGLTGELFF.

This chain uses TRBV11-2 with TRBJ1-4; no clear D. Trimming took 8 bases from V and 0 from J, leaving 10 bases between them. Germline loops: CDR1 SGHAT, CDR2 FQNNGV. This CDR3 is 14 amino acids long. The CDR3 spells CASGVSSTNEKLFF. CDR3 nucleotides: TGTGCCAGCGGGGTATCTTCAACTAATGAAAAACTGTTTTTT.

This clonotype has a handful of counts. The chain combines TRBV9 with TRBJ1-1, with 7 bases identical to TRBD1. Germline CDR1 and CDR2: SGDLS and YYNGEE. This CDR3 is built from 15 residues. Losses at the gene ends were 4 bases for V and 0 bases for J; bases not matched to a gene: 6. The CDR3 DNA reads TGTGCCAGCAGCTCCCGGACAGGAATGAACACTGAAGCTTTCTTT. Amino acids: CASSSRTGMNTEAFF.

The DNA of the CDR3 is TGTGCCAGCAGTGTGGCTACCACCGGGAACACCATATATTTT. Its translation: CASSVATTGNTIYF. This rearrangement joins TRBV2 to TRBJ1-3; D remains unclear. CDR3 size: 14 residues. From germline, CDR1 is SNHLY and CDR2 FYNNEI. Trimming removed 4 bases from V and 7 bases from J, with 14 bases in between. Full variable domain (rest looked up from reference TRBV2 and TRBJ1-3): EPEVTQTPSHQVTQMGQEVILRCVPISNHLYFYWYRQILGQKVEFLVSFYNNEISEKSEIFDDQFSVERPDGSNFTLKIRSTKLEDSAMYFCASSVATTGNTIYFGEGSWLTVV.

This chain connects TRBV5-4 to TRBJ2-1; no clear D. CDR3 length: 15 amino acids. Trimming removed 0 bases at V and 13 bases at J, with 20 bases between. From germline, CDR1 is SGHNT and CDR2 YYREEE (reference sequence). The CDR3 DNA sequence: TGTGCCAGCAGCTTGGGCCTAAGCTCAGACTGGCCCCAGTTCTTC. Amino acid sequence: CASSLGLSSDWPQFF.

The CDR3 region has the DNA TGTGCCAGCAGCCGGGAGACTAGCGGGAGGTACAATGAGCAGTTCTTC. Translated, it gives CASSRETSGRYNEQFF. J is TRBJ2-1 and V is TRBV14, with 13 nucleotides matching TRBD2. This CDR3 has 16 residues. The germline CDR1 and CDR2 sequences are SGHDN and FVKESK. The trim removed 4 bases at V and 4 bases at J, leaving 4 bases unmatched.

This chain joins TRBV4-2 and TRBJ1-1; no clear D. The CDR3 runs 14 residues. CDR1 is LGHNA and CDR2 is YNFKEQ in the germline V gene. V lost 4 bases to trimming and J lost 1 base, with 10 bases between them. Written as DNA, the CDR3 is TGTGCCAGCAGCCCCGAGAAAGGGAACACTGAAGCTTTCTTT. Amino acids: CASSPEKGNTEAFF.

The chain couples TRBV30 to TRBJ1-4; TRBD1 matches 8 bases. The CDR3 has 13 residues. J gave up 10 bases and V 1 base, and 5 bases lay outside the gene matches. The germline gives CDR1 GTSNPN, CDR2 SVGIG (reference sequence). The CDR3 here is CAWSAGQVGKLFF. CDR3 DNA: TGTGCCTGGAGTGCGGGACAGGTCGGAAAACTGTTTTTT. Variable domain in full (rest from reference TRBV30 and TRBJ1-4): SQTIHQWPATLVQPVGSPLSLECTVEGTSNPNLYWYRQAAGRGLQLLFYSVGIGQISSEVPQNLSASRPQDRQFILSSKKLLLSDSGFYLCAWSAGQVGKLFFGSGTQLSVL.

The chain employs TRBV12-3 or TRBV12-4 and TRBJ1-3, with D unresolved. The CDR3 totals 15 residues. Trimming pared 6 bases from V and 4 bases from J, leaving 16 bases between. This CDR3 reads CASSSSLVLGNTIYF. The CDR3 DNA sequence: TGTGCCAGCAGCTCTAGCTTGGTGTTAGGAAACACCATATATTTT.